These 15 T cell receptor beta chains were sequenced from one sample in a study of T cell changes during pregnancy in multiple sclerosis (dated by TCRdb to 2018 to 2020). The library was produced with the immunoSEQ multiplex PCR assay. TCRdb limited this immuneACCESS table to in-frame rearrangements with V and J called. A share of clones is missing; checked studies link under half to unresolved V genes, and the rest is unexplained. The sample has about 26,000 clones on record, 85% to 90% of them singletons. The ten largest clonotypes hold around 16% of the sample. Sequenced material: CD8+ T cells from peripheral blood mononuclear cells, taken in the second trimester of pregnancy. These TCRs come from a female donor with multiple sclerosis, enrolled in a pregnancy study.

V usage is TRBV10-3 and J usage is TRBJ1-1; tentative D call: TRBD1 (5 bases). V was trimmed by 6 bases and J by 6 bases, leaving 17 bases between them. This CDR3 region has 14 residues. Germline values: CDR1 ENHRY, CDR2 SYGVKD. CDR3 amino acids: CAIRDPQGISEAFF. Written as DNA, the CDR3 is TGTGCCATCAGGGACCCGCAGGGAATCTCTGAAGCTTTCTTT.

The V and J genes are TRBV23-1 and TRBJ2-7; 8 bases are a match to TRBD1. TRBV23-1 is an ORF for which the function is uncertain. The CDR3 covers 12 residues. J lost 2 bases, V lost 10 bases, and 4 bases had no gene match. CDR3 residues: CANRDRTYEQYF. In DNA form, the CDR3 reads TGCGCCAACCGGGACAGGACCTACGAGCAGTACTTC.

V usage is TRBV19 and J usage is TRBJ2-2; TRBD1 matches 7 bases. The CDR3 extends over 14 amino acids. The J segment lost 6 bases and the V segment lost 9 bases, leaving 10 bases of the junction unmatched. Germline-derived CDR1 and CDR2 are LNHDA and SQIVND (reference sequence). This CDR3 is CASAQGPVAGELFF. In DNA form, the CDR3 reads TGTGCCAGCGCACAGGGGCCAGTAGCCGGGGAGCTGTTTTTT.

As DNA, the CDR3 is TGTGCCAGCAGTTTAATGTCGTACGAGCAGTACTTC. Protein: CASSLMSYEQYF. This rearrangement joins TRBV28 to TRBJ2-7; D gene uncertain. V lost 2 bases, J lost 4 bases, and 6 bases lay in between. This CDR3 is 12 amino acids long. Per the germline V gene, CDR1 is MDHEN and CDR2 is SYDVKM.

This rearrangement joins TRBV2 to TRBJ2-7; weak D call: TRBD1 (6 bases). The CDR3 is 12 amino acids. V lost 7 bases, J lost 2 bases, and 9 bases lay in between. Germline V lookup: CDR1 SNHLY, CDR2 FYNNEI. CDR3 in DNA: TGTGCCAGCAAGGGGGACGCCTACGAGCAGTACTTC. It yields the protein CASKGDAYEQYF.

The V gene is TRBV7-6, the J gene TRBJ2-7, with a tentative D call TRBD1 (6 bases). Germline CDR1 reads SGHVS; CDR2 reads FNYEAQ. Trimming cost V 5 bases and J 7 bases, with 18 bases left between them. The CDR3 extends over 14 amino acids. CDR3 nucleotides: TGTGCCAGCAGCATTAGGGGGACCTCGCGGGAGCAGTACTTC. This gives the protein CASSIRGTSREQYF.

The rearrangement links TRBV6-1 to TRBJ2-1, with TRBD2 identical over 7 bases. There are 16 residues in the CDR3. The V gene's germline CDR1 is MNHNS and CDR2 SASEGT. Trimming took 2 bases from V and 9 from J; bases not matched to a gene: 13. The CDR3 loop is CASSETLAERATEQFF. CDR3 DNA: TGTGCCAGCAGTGAAACCCTAGCGGAAAGAGCGACTGAGCAGTTCTTC.

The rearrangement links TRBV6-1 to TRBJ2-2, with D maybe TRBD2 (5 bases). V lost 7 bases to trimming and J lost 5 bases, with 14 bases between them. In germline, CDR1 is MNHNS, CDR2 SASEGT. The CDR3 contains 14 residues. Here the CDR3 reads CASTESGETGELFF. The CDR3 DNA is TGTGCCAGCACCGAATCCGGGGAAACCGGGGAGCTGTTTTTT.

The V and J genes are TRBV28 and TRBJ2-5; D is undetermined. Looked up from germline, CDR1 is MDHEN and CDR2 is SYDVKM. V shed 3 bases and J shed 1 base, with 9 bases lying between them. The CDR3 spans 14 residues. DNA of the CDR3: TGTGCCAGCAGTTTTACGACTCTCCAAGAGACCCAGTACTTC. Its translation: CASSFTTLQETQYF.

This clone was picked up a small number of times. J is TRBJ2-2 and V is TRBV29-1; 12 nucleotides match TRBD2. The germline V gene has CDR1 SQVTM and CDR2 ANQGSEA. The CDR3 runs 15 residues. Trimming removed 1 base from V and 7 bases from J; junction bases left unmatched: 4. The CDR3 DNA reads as TGCAGCGTTGAAGGGACTAGCGGGATGGTCGGGGAGCTGTTTTTT. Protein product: CSVEGTSGMVGELFF.

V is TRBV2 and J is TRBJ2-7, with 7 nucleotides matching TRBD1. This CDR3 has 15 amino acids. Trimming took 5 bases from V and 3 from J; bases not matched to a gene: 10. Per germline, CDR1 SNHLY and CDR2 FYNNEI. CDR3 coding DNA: TGTGCCAGCAGTCGGACAGGCAGGGAGTACTACGAGCAGTACTTC. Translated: CASSRTGREYYEQYF.

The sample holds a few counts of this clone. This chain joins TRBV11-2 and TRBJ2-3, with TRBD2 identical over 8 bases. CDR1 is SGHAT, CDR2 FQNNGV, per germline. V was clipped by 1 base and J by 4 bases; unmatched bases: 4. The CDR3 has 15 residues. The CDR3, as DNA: TGTGCCAGCAGCTTAGCGGGAGGGCCGGCAGATACGCAGTATTTT. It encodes CASSLAGGPADTQYF.

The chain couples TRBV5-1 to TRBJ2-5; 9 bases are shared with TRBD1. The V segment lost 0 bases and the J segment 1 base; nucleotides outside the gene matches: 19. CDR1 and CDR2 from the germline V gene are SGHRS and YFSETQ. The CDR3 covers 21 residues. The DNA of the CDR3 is TGCGCCAGCAGCTTGGCCGGTTCTGGGACAGGGCCAAGCGAGGGCCAAGAGACCCAGTACTTC. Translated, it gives CASSLAGSGTGPSEGQETQYF.

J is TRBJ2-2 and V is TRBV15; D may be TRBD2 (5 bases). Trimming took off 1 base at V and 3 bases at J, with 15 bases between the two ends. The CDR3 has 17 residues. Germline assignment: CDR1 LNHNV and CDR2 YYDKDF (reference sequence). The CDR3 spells CATSRGFGVSHTGELFF. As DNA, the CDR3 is TGTGCCACCAGCAGAGGTTTCGGGGTTTCCCACACCGGGGAGCTGTTTTTT.

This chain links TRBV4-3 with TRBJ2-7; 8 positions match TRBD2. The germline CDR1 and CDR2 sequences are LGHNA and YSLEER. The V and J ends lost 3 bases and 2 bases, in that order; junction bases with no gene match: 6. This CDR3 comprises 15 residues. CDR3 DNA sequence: TGCGCCAGCAGCCAGGGTTTGACTAGCGCCTACGAGCAGTACTTC. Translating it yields CASSQGLTSAYEQYF.